The TCR beta chain described here comes from a study of T cells after yellow fever vaccination. Study-wide points: It was a weaker secondary response, yet one that peaked faster, at day 5 versus 15. Post-booster reappearance was seen for most primary-vaccination clones (just over 95% CD4, around 88% CD8).

A single record per CDR3 protein comes from TCRdb applying MiXCR to the 5' RACE reads. The data hold some 350,000 distinct CDR3 sequences, with approximately 6% observed a single time. In its sample, this clonotype was seen a few times. Its antigen is currently unknown. Germline assignment: CDR1 SGDLS and CDR2 YYNGEE. CDR3 size: 13 residues. Trimming stripped 0 bases from V and 3 bases from J, with 7 bases between. The material sequenced was PBMCs, taken 5 days after the yellow fever booster vaccination. The V gene is TRBV9, the J gene TRBJ2-7; D is unclear. The sequence was obtained from a man younger than 40 who received the YFV17D yellow fever vaccine. The CDR3 DNA reads TGTGCCAGCAGCGTAGACACTGGCTACGAGCAGTACTTC. Translated, it gives CASSVDTGYEQYF.